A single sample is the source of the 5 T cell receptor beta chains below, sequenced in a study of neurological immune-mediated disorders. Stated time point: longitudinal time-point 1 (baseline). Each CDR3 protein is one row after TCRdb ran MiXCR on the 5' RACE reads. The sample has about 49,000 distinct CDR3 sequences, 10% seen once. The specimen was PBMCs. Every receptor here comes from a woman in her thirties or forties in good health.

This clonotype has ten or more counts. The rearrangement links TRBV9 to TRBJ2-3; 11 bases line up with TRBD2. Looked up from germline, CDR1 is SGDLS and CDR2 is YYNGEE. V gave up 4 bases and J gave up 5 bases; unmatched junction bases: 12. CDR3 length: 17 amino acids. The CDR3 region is CASSPTLAGGRRDTQYF. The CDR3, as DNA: TGTGCCAGCAGCCCGACCTTAGCGGGGGGGCGTAGAGATACGCAGTATTTT.

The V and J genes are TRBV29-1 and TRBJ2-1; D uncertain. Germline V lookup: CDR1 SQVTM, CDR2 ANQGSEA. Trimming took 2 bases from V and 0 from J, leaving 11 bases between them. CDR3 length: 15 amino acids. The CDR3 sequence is CSVESVRNSYNEQFF. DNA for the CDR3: TGCAGCGTTGAATCGGTCAGGAACTCCTACAATGAGCAGTTCTTC.

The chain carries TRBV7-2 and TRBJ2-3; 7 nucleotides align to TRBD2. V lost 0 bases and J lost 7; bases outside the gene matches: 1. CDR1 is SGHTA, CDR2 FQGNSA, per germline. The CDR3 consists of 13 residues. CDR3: CASSLAGGNTQYF. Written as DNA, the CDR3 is TGTGCCAGCAGCTTAGCGGGAGGGAATACGCAGTATTTT.

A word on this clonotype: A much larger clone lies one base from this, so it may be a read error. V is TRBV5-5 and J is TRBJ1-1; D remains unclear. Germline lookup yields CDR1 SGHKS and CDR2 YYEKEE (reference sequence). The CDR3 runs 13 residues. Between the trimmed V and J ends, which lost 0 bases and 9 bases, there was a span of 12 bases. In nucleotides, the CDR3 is TGTGCCAGCAGCTTGGAACCACCAACTAAAGCTTTCTTT. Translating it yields CASSLEPPTKAFF.

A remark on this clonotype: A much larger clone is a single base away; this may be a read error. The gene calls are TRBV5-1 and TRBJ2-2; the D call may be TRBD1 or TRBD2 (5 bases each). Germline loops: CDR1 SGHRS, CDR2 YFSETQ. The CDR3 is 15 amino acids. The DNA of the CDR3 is TGCGCCAGCAGCTTGGGATCCGTTATCACCGGGGACCTGTTTTTT. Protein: CASSLGSVITGDLFF.